This T cell receptor beta chain was sequenced in a study of cytomegalovirus exposure and HLA in healthy donors. The study, taken as a whole, reports: Further analysis was carried out later, and it showed several of the most significant clusters appearing linked to common viral pathogens. Rare TCR sequences predominated, though certain public TCRs were found in many donors.

Use of 60 Vbeta and 13 Jbeta primers characterized the PCR. Libraries were prepared by immunoSEQ multiplex PCR; TCRdb keeps only in-frame clonotypes and omits some of them. The profile covers approximately 150,000 clones, with around three quarters appearing a single time and 13% taken by the ten largest. A remark on this clone: As yet, its antigen is unknown.

This clonotype was sampled from a man in his forties in good health and CMV-seropositive. The sequenced material came from PBMCs.

The CDR3 loop reads CATTNPSNTGELFF. The CDR3 DNA reads as TGCGCCACTACCAACCCCTCGAACACCGGGGAGCTGTTTTTT. The genes are TRBV23-1 and TRBJ2-2, with D hard to call. TRBV23-1 is an ORF, with its function uncertain. The V and J ends lost 10 bases and 0 bases respectively, with 12 bases between them. This CDR3 comprises 14 residues.